This TCR beta chain emerged from a study of cytomegalovirus exposure and HLA in healthy donors. Turning to the study itself: Unique TCRs numbering some 93 million, obtained from HLA-typed donors, made up an early data release.

In this sample, this clone turned up a few times. The antigen is unknown. Findings of the study overall: Cytomegalovirus-associated TCR beta chains were listed, numbering approximately 150.

Vbeta (60) and Jbeta (13) primers were used in the PCR. TCRdb's copy holds only in-frame clones and misses some; the assay was immunoSEQ multiplex PCR. The table has 30,000 to 40,000 clones, 60% to 70% seen once. The clonotype comes from a man aged 35 to 55 in good health and CMV-seropositive. Sequenced material: PBMCs.

The CDR3 sequence: CASSDTGTGGRETQYF. The CDR3, as DNA: TGTGCCAGCAGCGACACCGGGACAGGGGGCCGAGAGACCCAGTACTTC. The chain uses TRBV4-2 and TRBJ2-5, with 12 positions matching TRBD1. Germline assignment: CDR1 LGHNA and CDR2 YNFKEQ. The CDR3 length is 16 residues. V shed 5 bases, J shed 4 bases, and the junction held 8 bases outside the gene matches.